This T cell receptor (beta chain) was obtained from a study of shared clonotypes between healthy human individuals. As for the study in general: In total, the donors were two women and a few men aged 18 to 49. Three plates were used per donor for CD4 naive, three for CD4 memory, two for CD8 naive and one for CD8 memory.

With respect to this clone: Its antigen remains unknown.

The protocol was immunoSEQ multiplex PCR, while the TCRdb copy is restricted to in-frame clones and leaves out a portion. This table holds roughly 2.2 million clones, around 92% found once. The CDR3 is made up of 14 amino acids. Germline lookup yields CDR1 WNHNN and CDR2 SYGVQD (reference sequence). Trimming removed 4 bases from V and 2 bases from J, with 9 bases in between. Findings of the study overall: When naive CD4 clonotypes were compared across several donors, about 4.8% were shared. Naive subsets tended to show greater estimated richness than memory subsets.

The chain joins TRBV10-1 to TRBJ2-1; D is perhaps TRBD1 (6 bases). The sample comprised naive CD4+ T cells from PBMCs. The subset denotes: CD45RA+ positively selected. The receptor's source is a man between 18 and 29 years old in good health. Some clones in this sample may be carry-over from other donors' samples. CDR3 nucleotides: TGCGCCAGCAGTGGAGGACAGACCTACAATGAGCAGTTCTTC. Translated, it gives CASSGGQTYNEQFF.